One sample yielded the 25 T cell receptor beta chains listed below, sequenced in a study of control samples from healthy donors and cancer patients. Assay: immunoSEQ multiplex PCR; the TCRdb copy retains only in-frame clones and omits some. The sample carries approximately 150,000 clones, roughly 94% recorded once. Material: PBMCs. The receptor source for this set is a man between 60 and 75 years old with colorectal cancer.

Comments on this clone: The same CDR3 can be traced to other DNA sequences in this sample. This chain links TRBV19 with TRBJ1-1; 7 bases agree with TRBD1. This CDR3 has 13 amino acids. V gave up 2 bases and J gave up 5 bases; unmatched junction bases: 2. Germline assignment: CDR1 LNHDA and CDR2 SQIVND (reference sequence). Written as DNA, the CDR3 is TGTGCCAGTAGTATAAGGGGGCGGACTGAAGCTTTCTTT. It yields the protein CASSIRGRTEAFF.

The chain employs TRBV12-3 or TRBV12-4 and TRBJ2-7; D unresolved. V gave up 7 bases and J gave up 3 bases, with 10 bases separating them. The CDR3 loop spans 12 amino acids. The CDR3 bases are TGTGCCAGCACTCGCTCGGGCTACGAGCAGTACTTC. As protein: CASTRSGYEQYF.

This chain links TRBV20-1 with TRBJ1-2, with D tentatively TRBD1 (5 bases). CDR1 is DFQATT, CDR2 SNEGSKA, per germline (reference sequence). The CDR3 has 11 residues. V shed 3 bases and J shed 8 bases, with 10 bases lying between them. CDR3 sequence reads: CSASPGTGYTF. The DNA of the CDR3 is TGCAGTGCTAGCCCCGGGACCGGCTACACCTTC.

V gene TRBV7-9 combines with J gene TRBJ1-2; D possibly corresponds to TRBD1 (5 bases). V was shortened by 2 bases and J by 7 bases, with 11 bases between the two germline ends. CDR3 length: 13 amino acids. Germline V gives CDR1 SEHNR, CDR2 FQNEAQ (reference sequence). CDR3 DNA: TGTGCCAGCAGCTTAATGTCTCAGGGTGGCTACACCTTC. It specifies CASSLMSQGGYTF.

J is TRBJ1-6 and V is TRBV2, with 7 positions matching TRBD1. Germline V gene data show CDR1 as SNHLY and CDR2 as FYNNEI. CDR3 length: 13 residues. The junction had 10 bases not matched to a gene; V was cut back by 6 bases and J by 14 bases. CDR3 nucleotide sequence: TGTGCCAGCAGCCTGACAGGGACCCCCACCCTCCACTTT. Its translation: CASSLTGTPTLHF.

DNA for the CDR3: TGTGCCAGCAGCACCGGGACTAGGCGGCAGACCCAGTACTTC. Encoded protein: CASSTGTRRQTQYF. V and J are TRBV7-2 and TRBJ2-5; 8 nucleotides match TRBD2. The ends lost 5 bases at V and 6 bases at J; junction bases unmatched: 8. The germline CDR1 and CDR2 sequences are SGHTA and FQGNSA. CDR3 size: 14 residues. The full variable domain, in which reference TRBV7-2 and TRBJ2-5 provide the parts outside the CDR3, is GAGVSQSPSNKVTEKGKDVELRCDPISGHTALYWYRQSLGQGLEFLIYFQGNSAPDKSGLPSDRFSAERTGGSVSTLTIQRTQQEDSAVYLCASSTGTRRQTQYFGPGTRLLVL.

The chain combines TRBV5-1 with TRBJ2-2; weak D call: TRBD1 (6 bases). V gave up 4 bases and J gave up 0 bases, with 10 bases separating them. Germline CDR1 and CDR2: SGHRS and YFSETQ. This CDR3 has 15 residues. CDR3 sequence: CASSTGSANTGELFF. In DNA, the CDR3 is TGCGCCAGCAGCACAGGGTCTGCGAACACCGGGGAGCTGTTTTTT.

The chain carries TRBV18 and TRBJ2-1, with 8 nucleotides matching TRBD1. The CDR3 length is 15 residues. CDR1 and CDR2 (germline): KGHSH, LQKENI. The junction had 5 bases not matched to a gene; V was cut back by 6 bases and J by 1 base. The CDR3 coding sequence is TGTGCCAGCTCGCCTCAGGGGGCTTCCTACAATGAGCAGTTCTTC. Translated, it gives CASSPQGASYNEQFF.

The CDR3 nucleotides read TGTGCCAGCAGGTCGATGGAGGAGGTGAGCTACAATGAGCAGTTCTTC. Its protein is CASRSMEEVSYNEQFF. V gene TRBV2 combines with J gene TRBJ2-1; D possibly corresponds to TRBD2 (5 bases). Trimming cost V 6 bases and J 3 bases, with 18 bases left between them. The length of the CDR3 is 16 residues. Germline-derived CDR1 and CDR2 are SNHLY and FYNNEI.

The genes are TRBV29-1 and TRBJ2-5; D possibly corresponds to TRBD1 (5 bases). This CDR3 has 13 amino acids. The V end was cut by 5 bases, the J end by 3 bases, with 13 bases between. Germline V CDR1 and CDR2: SQVTM, ANQGSEA. CDR3 sequence (DNA): TGCAGCGTTACTGCAGGGTGGGAAGAGACCCAGTACTTC. Translation: CSVTAGWEETQYF.

The chain carries TRBV6-6 and TRBJ1-5; D remains ambiguous. CDR3 length equals 13 residues. Trimming took 4 bases from V and 5 from J, leaving 9 bases between them. Germline V gene data show CDR1 as MNHNY and CDR2 as SVGAGI (reference sequence). CDR3 residues: CASSSETDQPQHF. The DNA of the CDR3 is TGTGCCAGCAGTTCCGAAACCGATCAGCCCCAGCATTTT.

This clone showed up just a few times. The J gene is TRBJ2-2, the V gene TRBV27; D is ambiguous. The CDR3 extends over 15 amino acids. CDR1 MNHEY and CDR2 SMNVEV come from the germline V gene (reference sequence). Trimming removed 3 bases at V and 2 bases at J, with 10 bases between. CDR3 in DNA: TGTGCCAGCAGTTTCTCCGGTTCCAACACCGGGGAGCTGTTTTTT. Encoded protein: CASSFSGSNTGELFF.

The chain joins TRBV19 to TRBJ1-5; 7 bases align to TRBD1. Trimming took 6 bases from V and 10 from J; bases not matched to a gene: 6. There are 12 residues in the CDR3. Per germline, CDR1 LNHDA and CDR2 SQIVND (reference sequence). The CDR3 loop reads CASSRDRGPQHF. Written as DNA, the CDR3 is TGTGCCAGTAGCCGGGACAGAGGACCCCAGCATTTT.

This chain joins TRBV7-2 and TRBJ2-1; 9 bases line up with TRBD2. Germline trimming cut 3 bases from V and 3 bases from J; bases unmatched to any gene: 9. The CDR3 covers 17 residues. Germline CDR1 reads SGHTA; CDR2 reads FQGNSA. The CDR3 nucleotides read TGTGCCAGCAGCTTGGGCGCGGGGGGGGCTAACTACAATGAGCAGTTCTTC. Translated: CASSLGAGGANYNEQFF.

This chain links TRBV19 with TRBJ1-1; D is perhaps TRBD1 (6 bases). This CDR3 comprises 14 residues. V was cut by 7 bases and J by 1 base, with 13 bases left in between. Germline CDR1 reads LNHDA; CDR2 reads SQIVND (reference sequence). CDR3 coding DNA: TGTGCCAGTACCCCTATGGACAGGAACACTGAAGCTTTCTTT. It yields the protein CASTPMDRNTEAFF.

The genes are TRBV4-1 and TRBJ1-2; D is undetermined. This CDR3 comprises 17 residues. V lost 4 bases and J 4 bases, leaving 22 bases between the germline ends. In germline, CDR1 is MGHRA, CDR2 YSYEKL. The chain's CDR3 is CASSREMVAGAGYGYTF. CDR3 DNA sequence: TGCGCCAGCAGCCGAGAGATGGTAGCGGGCGCTGGCTATGGCTACACCTTC.

The DNA of the CDR3 is TGTGCCAGCAGTTACGCGCCAGGGAGCGGCTACACCTTC. Protein product: CASSYAPGSGYTF. This chain connects TRBV6-5 to TRBJ1-2; tentative D call: TRBD1 (5 bases). The germline gives CDR1 MNHEY, CDR2 SVGAGI. Trimming shortened V by 2 bases and J by 8 bases, and 12 bases separated the two germline ends. This CDR3 spans 13 amino acids.

V and J are TRBV30 and TRBJ1-1, with 11 bases fitting TRBD1. Germline V gives CDR1 GTSNPN, CDR2 SVGIG (reference sequence). The CDR3 consists of 13 residues. Trimming took 5 bases from V and 4 from J; bases not matched to a gene: 3. The CDR3 spells CAWGTGGFTEAFF. The CDR3 DNA sequence: TGTGCCTGGGGGACAGGGGGTTTCACTGAAGCTTTCTTT.

The chain carries TRBV6-6 and TRBJ1-2; TRBD1 aligns across 10 bases. With V trimmed by 2 bases and J by 3 bases, 6 bases remained unmatched. Per germline, CDR1 MNHNY and CDR2 SVGAGI (reference sequence). The CDR3 is made up of 16 amino acids. The CDR3 nucleotides are TGTGCCAGCAGTTACGCAATTGGACAGGGGGACTATGGCTACACCTTC. Translated, it gives CASSYAIGQGDYGYTF.

The rearrangement uses TRBV6-5 and TRBJ1-1, with 7 bases aligning to TRBD1. The V and J ends lost 7 bases and 5 bases, in that order; junction bases with no gene match: 7. Germline V gene data show CDR1 as MNHEY and CDR2 as SVGAGI. The CDR3 totals 13 residues. CDR3 sequence (DNA): TGTGCCAGCAAACTCACAGGGGTTACTGAAGCTTTCTTT. Protein product: CASKLTGVTEAFF.

V is TRBV28 and J is TRBJ1-1; TRBD1 might be the D (5 bases). Germline V lookup: CDR1 MDHEN, CDR2 SYDVKM. The CDR3 has 13 residues. V lost 3 bases and J 7 bases, leaving 12 bases between the germline ends. The CDR3 DNA is TGTGCCAGCAGTTTCCCTAGGGGACTTGAAGCTTTCTTT. Translated: CASSFPRGLEAFF.

The J gene is TRBJ1-3, the V gene TRBV2; no reliable D call. In germline, CDR1 is SNHLY, CDR2 FYNNEI. The V end lost 2 bases, the J end lost 2 bases, and 10 bases lay between the germline ends. The length of the CDR3 is 15 residues. The CDR3: CASSEQGIAGNTIYF. The CDR3 nucleotides read TGTGCCAGCAGTGAACAAGGTATCGCTGGAAACACCATATATTTT.

V usage is TRBV27 and J usage is TRBJ1-2, with 8 bases lining up with TRBD1. The germline gives CDR1 MNHEY, CDR2 SMNVEV (reference sequence). Trimming took 5 bases from V and 4 from J; bases not matched to a gene: 3. The CDR3 consists of 13 residues. CDR3 protein: CASSPGTGYGYTF. In nucleotides, the CDR3 is TGTGCCAGCAGTCCCGGGACAGGCTATGGCTACACCTTC.

The chain is built from TRBV5-4 and TRBJ1-3; a weak D match, TRBD1 (6 bases). The CDR3 is made up of 18 amino acids. Germline V gene data show CDR1 as SGHNT and CDR2 as YYREEE (reference sequence). Trimming removed 4 bases at V and 2 bases at J, with 22 bases between. The CDR3 bases are TGTGCCAGCAGCGCACAAACTAGGGGGGGGAGACCTGGAAACACCATATATTTT. This encodes CASSAQTRGGRPGNTIYF.

This chain connects TRBV5-1 to TRBJ1-2; D is perhaps TRBD1 (5 bases). V was shortened by 5 bases and J by 4 bases, with 15 bases between the two germline ends. Germline lookup yields CDR1 SGHRS and CDR2 YFSETQ. The CDR3 length is 14 residues. The CDR3 protein is CASSPGFEGYGYTF. The CDR3 nucleotides are TGCGCCAGCAGTCCAGGGTTTGAGGGCTATGGCTACACCTTC.